This T cell receptor (beta chain) is from a study of shared clonotypes between healthy human individuals. The assay was immunoSEQ multiplex PCR, and TCRdb's table has in-frame clones only and misses some. The sample contains over a million clones, about 96% of which appear only once. Sequenced material: naive CD4+ T cells sorted from blood. Subset described: CD45RA+ positively selected. The origin of this receptor is a young man in good health.

The CDR3 is CASSLHQGERGYTF. In DNA, the CDR3 is TGTGCCAGCAGCTTACACCAGGGTGAACGTGGCTACACCTTC. The V call is TRBV7-2, the J call TRBJ1-2; D perhaps matches TRBD1 (5 bases). The CDR3 consists of 14 residues. CDR1 SGHTA and CDR2 FQGNSA come from the germline V gene. The ends were cut back, 2 bases at V and 7 bases at J, with 14 bases in the middle. The full variable domain, completed using reference TRBV7-2 and TRBJ1-2, is GAGVSQSPSNKVTEKGKDVELRCDPISGHTALYWYRQSLGQGLEFLIYFQGNSAPDKSGLPSDRFSAERTGGSVSTLTIQRTQQEDSAVYLCASSLHQGERGYTFGSGTRLTVV.